The 21 T cell receptor beta chains reported below all come from one sample, sequenced in a study of T-cell reconstitution after alpha-beta-depleted transplantation in children. Preparation of the TCRbeta library involved a method that used unique molecular identifiers. From the PCR reads, TCRdb called clonotypes with MiXCR, one entry per CDR3 protein. Of hundreds of thousands of distinct CDR3 sequences listed, approximately 8% are singletons. This specimen consisted of PBMCs, mostly from graft donor cells, obtained 180 days after TCRalphabeta/CD19-depleted stem cell transplant. These receptors were collected from a male patient younger than 18 who had a stem cell transplant for acute lymphoblastic leukemia, so the T cells may come from the graft donor.

Ten or more counts support this clonotype. The chain is built from TRBV9 and TRBJ1-6; D possibly corresponds to TRBD1 (5 bases). V lost 0 bases, J lost 0 bases, and 16 bases lay in between. This CDR3 is 19 amino acids long. Germline values: CDR1 SGDLS, CDR2 YYNGEE. CDR3 residues: CASSVVSRGRSSYNSPLHF. CDR3 nucleotides: TGTGCCAGCAGCGTAGTCTCTAGGGGCAGAAGCTCCTATAATTCACCCCTCCACTTT.

This clonotype showed up many times. The chain joins TRBV20-1 to TRBJ1-2, with D perhaps TRBD1 (5 bases). Germline lookup yields CDR1 DFQATT and CDR2 SNEGSKA (reference sequence). This CDR3 is built from 11 residues. V dropped 0 bases and J dropped 6 bases, with 5 bases sitting between them. CDR3 DNA sequence: TGCAGTGCTAGAGAGGGGCATGGCTACACCTTC. This translates into CSAREGHGYTF.

Many counts were recorded for this clonotype. V is TRBV5-8 and J is TRBJ2-7, with 11 bases lining up with TRBD2. This CDR3 comprises 16 residues. In germline, CDR1 is SGHTS, CDR2 YDEGEE. Unmatched junction bases numbered 6, after V lost 4 bases and J lost 0 bases. Here the CDR3 reads CASSTRTSGFSYEQYF. For the CDR3, the DNA is TGTGCCAGCAGCACCAGGACTAGCGGGTTCTCCTACGAGCAGTACTTC.

Ten or more counts support this clonotype. The CDR3 sequence: CASSAGTGTYNEQFF. CDR3 nucleotide sequence: TGTGCCAGCAGTGCGGGGACTGGCACCTACAATGAGCAGTTCTTC. V gene TRBV2 combines with J gene TRBJ2-1; maybe TRBD2 (6 bases). Germline V gives CDR1 SNHLY, CDR2 FYNNEI. CDR3 size: 15 residues. V lost 4 bases and J 2 bases, leaving 12 bases between the germline ends. The full variable domain, in which reference TRBV2 and TRBJ2-1 provide the parts outside the CDR3, is EPEVTQTPSHQVTQMGQEVILRCVPISNHLYFYWYRQILGQKVEFLVSFYNNEISEKSEIFDDQFSVERPDGSNFTLKIRSTKLEDSAMYFCASSAGTGTYNEQFFGPGTRLTVL.

This clonotype has at least ten counts. V and J are TRBV11-2 and TRBJ1-3, with D possibly being TRBD1 (6 bases). CDR1 and CDR2 from the germline V gene are SGHAT and FQNNGV. With 1 base removed from V and 4 bases from J, the gap between germline ends came to 11 bases. This CDR3 is 15 amino acids long. The CDR3 spells CASSLVGGQGNTIYF. The CDR3 DNA sequence: TGTGCCAGCAGCTTAGTCGGGGGGCAAGGAAACACCATATATTTT.

This clonotype occurred many times. This chain links TRBV11-2 with TRBJ1-1; D is unclear. There are 13 residues in the CDR3. The germline V gene encodes CDR1 SGHAT and CDR2 FQNNGV. Trimming cost V 5 bases and J 2 bases, with 9 bases left between them. CDR3 protein: CASSRYRNTEAFF. The CDR3 DNA reads TGTGCCAGCAGCCGATACAGAAACACTGAAGCTTTCTTT.

In this sample, this clonotype turned up many times. The V gene is TRBV5-5, the J gene TRBJ1-5; TRBD1 is a possible D gene (6 bases). CDR1 and CDR2 (germline): SGHKS, YYEKEE (reference sequence). The CDR3 has 16 residues. V shed 3 bases and J shed 3 bases, with 16 bases lying between them. Here the CDR3 reads CASSSLRGGYNQPQHF. Here the CDR3 DNA reads TGTGCCAGCAGCTCCCTAAGGGGGGGGTACAATCAGCCCCAGCATTTT.

This clonotype was seen at least ten times. CDR3 sequence (DNA): TGCAGCGGGATAGTGGGACTAGCGGGGACGGGAGCTCCAGATACGCAGTATTTT. Translation gives CSGIVGLAGTGAPDTQYF. The chain combines TRBV29-1 with TRBJ2-3; 13 nucleotides match TRBD2. With 7 bases clipped from V and 4 bases from J, the junction kept 17 bases outside the gene matches. Germline V lookup: CDR1 SQVTM, CDR2 ANQGSEA. The CDR3 extends over 18 amino acids.

This clonotype has at least ten counts. The chain joins TRBV10-3 to TRBJ1-2; 10 nucleotides line up with TRBD1. CDR3 length: 12 residues. Unmatched junction bases numbered 2, after V lost 10 bases and J lost 3 bases. Germline lookup yields CDR1 ENHRY and CDR2 SYGVKD. CDR3 residues: CASGQGDYGYTF. DNA of the CDR3: TGTGCCAGCGGACAGGGGGACTATGGCTACACCTTC.

As concerns this clonotype: One base away lies a much larger clone, so this may be a sequencing read error. The chain joins TRBV20-1 to TRBJ2-3; 10 nucleotides match TRBD2. The CDR3 is 15 amino acids. The ends lost 6 bases at V and 2 bases at J; junction bases unmatched: 8. CDR1 DFQATT and CDR2 SNEGSKA come from the germline V gene (reference sequence). The CDR3 sequence is CSAALSGRDTDTQYF. CDR3 sequence (DNA): TGCAGTGCCGCCCTCAGCGGGAGGGACACAGATACGCAGTATTTT.

This clonotype was counted many times. The V and J genes are TRBV24-1 and TRBJ2-6; TRBD2 might be the D (6 bases). Germline lookup yields CDR1 KGHDR and CDR2 SFDVKD. The CDR3 is made up of 16 amino acids. The V gene lost 5 bases and the J gene lost 3 bases, with 13 bases spanning the gap. The CDR3 DNA is TGTGCCACCAGTGCCCTAGCCGGGAGTGGGGCCAACGTCCTGACTTTC. It is translated as CATSALAGSGANVLTF.

This clonotype appeared many times. This sequence joins TRBV12-3 or TRBV12-4 and TRBJ2-1; D assignment may be TRBD1 or TRBD2 (5 bases each). With 7 bases removed from V and 4 bases from J, the gap between germline ends came to 14 bases. CDR3 length: 14 amino acids. The CDR3 is CASTGTHVYNEQFF. CDR3 DNA: TGTGCCAGCACCGGGACCCACGTATACAATGAGCAGTTCTTC.

There are many counts of this clonotype. The J gene is TRBJ1-1, the V gene TRBV10-3; possibly TRBD1 for D (5 bases). Germline V CDR1 and CDR2: ENHRY, SYGVKD. Trimming took 4 bases from V and 10 from J, leaving 13 bases between them. The CDR3 contains 12 residues. In nucleotides, the CDR3 is TGTGCCATCAGTGGTGACCCCGGGGGAGCTTTCTTT. Its protein is CAISGDPGGAFF.

This clonotype was detected many times. V and J are TRBV24-1 and TRBJ2-7, with no clear D. The CDR3 is 14 residues long. Germline V gene lookup returns CDR1 KGHDR and CDR2 SFDVKD. The V end lost 3 bases, the J end lost 1 base, and 9 bases lay between the germline ends. The CDR3 sequence is CATSDTGGSYEQYF. In DNA form, the CDR3 reads TGTGCCACCAGTGATACTGGCGGTTCCTACGAGCAGTACTTC.

This clonotype was observed many times. This chain connects TRBV4-2 to TRBJ2-3; 7 positions match TRBD2. This CDR3 has 16 residues. The junction had 6 bases not matched to a gene; V was cut back by 3 bases and J by 0 bases. Looked up from germline, CDR1 is LGHNA and CDR2 is YNFKEQ. As DNA, the CDR3 is TGTGCCAGCAGCCAGGGAGTGGGAGGGAGCACAGATACGCAGTATTTT. It is translated as CASSQGVGGSTDTQYF.

This clonotype was counted many times. V usage is TRBV5-8 and J usage is TRBJ2-7; 16 bases map to TRBD2. V shed 3 bases, J shed 8 bases, and the junction held 5 bases outside the gene matches. CDR3 length equals 15 residues. Germline assignment: CDR1 SGHTS and CDR2 YDEGEE. In nucleotides, the CDR3 is TGTGCCAGCAGCTCGGGACTAGCGGGAGGGACTAAGCAGTACTTC. This sequence encodes CASSSGLAGGTKQYF.

This clonotype has at least ten counts. The V call is TRBV15, the J call TRBJ2-5, with D possibly being TRBD1 (6 bases). The V gene's germline CDR1 is LNHNV and CDR2 YYDKDF (reference sequence). The ends were cut back, 3 bases at V and 5 bases at J, with 13 bases in the middle. This CDR3 is built from 14 residues. As DNA, the CDR3 is TGTGCCACCAGCAGGGGACCAGGGGATGAGACCCAGTACTTC. Translating it yields CATSRGPGDETQYF.

This clonotype has ten or more counts. V gene TRBV7-9 combines with J gene TRBJ2-7; D is undetermined. The germline CDR1 and CDR2 sequences are SEHNR and FQNEAQ (reference sequence). The CDR3 loop spans 13 amino acids. Trimming stripped 3 bases from V and 2 bases from J, with 8 bases between. The CDR3 DNA reads TGTGCCAGCAGCTTCTCTTATCCCTACGAGCAGTACTTC. Residues: CASSFSYPYEQYF.

This clonotype was observed many times. The chain carries TRBV28 and TRBJ2-7; TRBD1 matches at 9 bases. The germline gives CDR1 MDHEN, CDR2 SYDVKM. This CDR3 spans 14 amino acids. The trim removed 8 bases at V and 3 bases at J, leaving 8 bases unmatched. CDR3 in DNA: TGTGCCAGCGCCATCGGGACAGGGAACTACGAGCAGTACTTC. Translating it yields CASAIGTGNYEQYF.

This clonotype has at least ten counts. V is TRBV5-1 and J is TRBJ2-7; TRBD1 agrees at 8 bases. Germline CDR1 SGHRS, CDR2 YFSETQ. The CDR3 extends over 15 amino acids. V lost 6 bases and J lost 1; bases outside the gene matches: 9. The chain's CDR3 is CASTTTGGTSYEQYF. The DNA for the CDR3 is TGCGCCAGCACCACAACAGGGGGAACATCCTACGAGCAGTACTTC. Full variable domain (outside the CDR3, taken from reference TRBV5-1 and TRBJ2-7): KAGVTQTPRYLIKTRGQQVTLSCSPISGHRSVSWYQQTPGQGLQFLFEYFSETQRNKGNFPGRFSGRQFSNSRSEMNVSTLELGDSALYLCASTTTGGTSYEQYFGPGTRLTVT.

This clonotype was recorded many times. The rearrangement uses TRBV6-1 and TRBJ2-1; maybe TRBD2 (5 bases). Trimming took off 8 bases at V and 0 bases at J, with 20 bases between the two ends. Per germline, CDR1 MNHNS and CDR2 SASEGT. The CDR3 loop spans 17 amino acids. CDR3 protein: CASGRGSPGFSYNEQFF. The DNA for the CDR3 is TGTGCCAGCGGTAGAGGGTCACCGGGGTTCTCCTACAATGAGCAGTTCTTC.